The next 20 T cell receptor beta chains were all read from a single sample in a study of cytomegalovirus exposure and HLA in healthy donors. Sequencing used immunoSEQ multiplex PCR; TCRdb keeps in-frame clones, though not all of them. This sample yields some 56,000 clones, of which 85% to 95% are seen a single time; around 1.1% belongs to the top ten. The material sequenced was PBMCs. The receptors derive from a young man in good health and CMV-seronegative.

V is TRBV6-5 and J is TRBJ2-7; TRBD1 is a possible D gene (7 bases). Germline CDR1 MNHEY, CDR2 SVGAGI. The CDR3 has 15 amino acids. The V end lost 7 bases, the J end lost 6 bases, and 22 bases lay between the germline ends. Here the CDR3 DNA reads TGTGCCAGCAAAACTGCGGGACAGCAGACGTTCGAGCAGTACTTC. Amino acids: CASKTAGQQTFEQYF.

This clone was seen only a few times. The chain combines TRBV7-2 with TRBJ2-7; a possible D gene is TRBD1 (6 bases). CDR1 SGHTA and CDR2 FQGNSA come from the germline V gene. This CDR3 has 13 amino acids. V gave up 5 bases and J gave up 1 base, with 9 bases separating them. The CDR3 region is CASSPGVSYEQYF. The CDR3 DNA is TGTGCCAGCAGCCCAGGGGTTTCCTACGAGCAGTACTTC.

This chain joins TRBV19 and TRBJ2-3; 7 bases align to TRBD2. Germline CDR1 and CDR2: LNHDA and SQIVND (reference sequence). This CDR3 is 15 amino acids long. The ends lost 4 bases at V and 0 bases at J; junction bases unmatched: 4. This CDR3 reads CASSTQAGSTDTQYF. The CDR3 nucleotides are TGTGCCAGTAGTACGCAAGCGGGGAGCACAGATACGCAGTATTTT.

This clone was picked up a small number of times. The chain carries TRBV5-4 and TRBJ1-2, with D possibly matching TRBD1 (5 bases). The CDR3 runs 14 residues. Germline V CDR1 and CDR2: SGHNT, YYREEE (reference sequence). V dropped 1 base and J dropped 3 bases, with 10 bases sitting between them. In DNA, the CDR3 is TGTGCCAGCAGCTTGTCCCAGGGTGACTATGGCTACACCTTC. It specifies CASSLSQGDYGYTF.

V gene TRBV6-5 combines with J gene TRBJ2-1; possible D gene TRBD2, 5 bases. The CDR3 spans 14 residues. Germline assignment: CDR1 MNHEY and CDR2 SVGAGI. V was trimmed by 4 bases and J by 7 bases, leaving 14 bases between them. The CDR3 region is CASSLIRGTNEQFF. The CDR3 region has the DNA TGTGCCAGCAGTTTGATTCGGGGAACGAATGAGCAGTTCTTC.

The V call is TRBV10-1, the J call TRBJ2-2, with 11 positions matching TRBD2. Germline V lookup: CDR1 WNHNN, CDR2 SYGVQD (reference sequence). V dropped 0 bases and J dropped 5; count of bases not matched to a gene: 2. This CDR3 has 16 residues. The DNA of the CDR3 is TGCGCCAGCAGTGAGTCTTGGACTAGCGGGACCGGGGAGCTGTTTTTT. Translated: CASSESWTSGTGELFF.

The CDR3 coding sequence is TGCGCCAGCAGCCAGACCTTCATCCGGGGCACCATATATTTT. It yields the protein CASSQTFIRGTIYF. This sequence joins TRBV4-1 and TRBJ1-3; D gene uncertain. Per germline, CDR1 MGHRA and CDR2 YSYEKL. This CDR3 spans 14 amino acids. Trimming took off 3 bases at V and 9 bases at J, with 15 bases between the two ends.

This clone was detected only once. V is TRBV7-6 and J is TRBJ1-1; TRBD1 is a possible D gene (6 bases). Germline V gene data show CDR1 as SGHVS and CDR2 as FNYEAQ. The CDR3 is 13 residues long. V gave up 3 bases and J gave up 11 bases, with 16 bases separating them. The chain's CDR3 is CASSFGRGAEAFF. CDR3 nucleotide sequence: TGTGCCAGCAGCTTTGGGCGGGGGGCCGAGGCTTTCTTT.

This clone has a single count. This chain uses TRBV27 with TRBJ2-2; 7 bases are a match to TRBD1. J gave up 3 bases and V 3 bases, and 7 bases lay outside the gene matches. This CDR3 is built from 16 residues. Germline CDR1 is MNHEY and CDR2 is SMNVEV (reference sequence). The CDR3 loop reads CASSFLGGRDTGELFF. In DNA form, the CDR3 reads TGTGCCAGCAGTTTCCTAGGGGGCCGGGACACCGGGGAGCTGTTTTTT.

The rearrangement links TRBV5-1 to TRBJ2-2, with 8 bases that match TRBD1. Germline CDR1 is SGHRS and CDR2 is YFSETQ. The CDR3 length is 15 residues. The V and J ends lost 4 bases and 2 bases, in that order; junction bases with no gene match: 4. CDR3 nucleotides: TGCGCCAGCAGCGCAGGGACAGGAAACACCGGGGAGCTGTTTTTT. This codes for CASSAGTGNTGELFF.

Written as DNA, the CDR3 is TGTGCCAGCAGTTTACTGCAGGGGTTAGCCAAAAACATTCAGTACTTC. The encoded protein is CASSLLQGLAKNIQYF. The rearrangement uses TRBV28 and TRBJ2-4, with D perhaps matching TRBD1 (6 bases). CDR3 length equals 16 residues. The ends were cut back, 2 bases at V and 0 bases at J, with 11 bases in the middle. Germline V gives CDR1 MDHEN, CDR2 SYDVKM.

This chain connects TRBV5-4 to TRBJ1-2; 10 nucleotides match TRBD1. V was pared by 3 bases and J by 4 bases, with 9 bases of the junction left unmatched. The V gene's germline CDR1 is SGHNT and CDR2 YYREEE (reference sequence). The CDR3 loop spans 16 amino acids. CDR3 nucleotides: TGTGCCAGCAGCTCCCGGGACAGGGGAAACCCCTATGGCTACACCTTC. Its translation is CASSSRDRGNPYGYTF.

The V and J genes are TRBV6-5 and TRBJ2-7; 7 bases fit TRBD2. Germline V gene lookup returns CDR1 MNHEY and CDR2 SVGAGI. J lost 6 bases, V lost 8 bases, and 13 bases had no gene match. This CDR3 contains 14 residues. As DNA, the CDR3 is TGTGCCAGCTCCCCAGCGGGACTCAGCAGCGAGCAGTACTTC. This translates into CASSPAGLSSEQYF.

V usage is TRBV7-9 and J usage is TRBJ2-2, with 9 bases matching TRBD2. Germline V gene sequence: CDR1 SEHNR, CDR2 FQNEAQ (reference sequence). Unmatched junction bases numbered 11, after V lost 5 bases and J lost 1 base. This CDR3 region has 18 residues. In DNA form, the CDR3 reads TGTGCCAGCAGCCCCTCGGGTTTTAGCGGGAGGAACACCGGGGAGCTGTTTTTT. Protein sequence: CASSPSGFSGRNTGELFF. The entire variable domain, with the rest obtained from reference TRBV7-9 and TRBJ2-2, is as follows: DTGVSQNPRHKITKRGQNVTFRCDPISEHNRLYWYRQTLGQGPEFLTYFQNEAQLEKSRLLSDRFSAERPKGSFSTLEIQRTEQGDSAMYLCASSPSGFSGRNTGELFFGEGSRLTVL.

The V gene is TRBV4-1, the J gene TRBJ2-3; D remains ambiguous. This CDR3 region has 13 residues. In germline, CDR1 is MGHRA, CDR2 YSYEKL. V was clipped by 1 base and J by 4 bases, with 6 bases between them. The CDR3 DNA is TGCGCCAGCAGCCAAGCATCCCCAGATACGCAGTATTTT. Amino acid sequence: CASSQASPDTQYF.

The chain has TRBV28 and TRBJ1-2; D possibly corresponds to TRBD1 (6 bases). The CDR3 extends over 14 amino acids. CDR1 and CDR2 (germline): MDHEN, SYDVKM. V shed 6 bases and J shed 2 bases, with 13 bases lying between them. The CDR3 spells CASSRLRGNYGYTF. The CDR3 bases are TGTGCCAGCAGCCGTCTAAGGGGGAACTATGGCTACACCTTC.

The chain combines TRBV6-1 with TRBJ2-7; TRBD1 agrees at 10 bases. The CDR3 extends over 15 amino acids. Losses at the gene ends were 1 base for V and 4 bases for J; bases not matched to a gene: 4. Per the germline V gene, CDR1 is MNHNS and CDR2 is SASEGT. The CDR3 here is CASSEETGGEYEQYF. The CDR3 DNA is TGTGCCAGCAGTGAAGAGACAGGGGGCGAGTACGAGCAGTACTTC.

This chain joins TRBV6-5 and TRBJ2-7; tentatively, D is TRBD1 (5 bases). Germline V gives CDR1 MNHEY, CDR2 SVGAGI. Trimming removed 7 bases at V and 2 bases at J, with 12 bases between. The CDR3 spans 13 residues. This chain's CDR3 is CASTKDKAYEQYF. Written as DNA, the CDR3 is TGTGCCAGCACCAAGGACAAGGCCTACGAGCAGTACTTC.

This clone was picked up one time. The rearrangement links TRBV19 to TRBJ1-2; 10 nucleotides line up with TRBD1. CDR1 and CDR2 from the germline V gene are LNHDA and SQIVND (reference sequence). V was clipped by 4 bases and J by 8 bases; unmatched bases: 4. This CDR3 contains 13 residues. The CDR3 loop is CASSTGQGRGYTF. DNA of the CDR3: TGTGCCAGTAGTACGGGACAGGGGAGAGGCTACACCTTC.

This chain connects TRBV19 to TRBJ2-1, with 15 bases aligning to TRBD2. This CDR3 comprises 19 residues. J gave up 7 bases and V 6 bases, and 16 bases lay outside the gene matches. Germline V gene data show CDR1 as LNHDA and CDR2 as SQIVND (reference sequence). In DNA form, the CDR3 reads TGTGCCAGTAGGAGCTCGGGACTAGCGGGAGGTTCGTACAGGAATGAGCAGTTCTTC. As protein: CASRSSGLAGGSYRNEQFF.